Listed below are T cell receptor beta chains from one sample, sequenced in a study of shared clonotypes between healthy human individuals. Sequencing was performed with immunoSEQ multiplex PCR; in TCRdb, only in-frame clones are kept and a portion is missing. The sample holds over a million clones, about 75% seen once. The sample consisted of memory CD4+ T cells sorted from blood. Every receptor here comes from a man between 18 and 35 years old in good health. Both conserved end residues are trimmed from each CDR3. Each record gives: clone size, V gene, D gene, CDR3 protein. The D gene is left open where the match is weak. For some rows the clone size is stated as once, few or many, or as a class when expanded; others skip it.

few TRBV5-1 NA ASSPVGPSLGEQY
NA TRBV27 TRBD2 ASSFGVLAGSVTGEQY
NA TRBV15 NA ATSRDRKGAGEQY
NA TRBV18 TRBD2 ASSPGLASDEQF
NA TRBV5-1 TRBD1 ASSIGQGMGYT
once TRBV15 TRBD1 ATSRGTLGQGGEGYT
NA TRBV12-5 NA ASGLEPIGEQY
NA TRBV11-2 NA ASRGQAGYEQY
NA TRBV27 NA ASSFGTPGVNAF
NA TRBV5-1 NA ASSEAGQGPDTIY
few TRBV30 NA AGRYRGLIKIHTGELF
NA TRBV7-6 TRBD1 ASSSPGTGNGDTQY
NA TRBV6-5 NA ATRRETGNTIY
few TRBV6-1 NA ASRFEGGQY
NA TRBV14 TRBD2 ASSQDRTSGSAYNEQF
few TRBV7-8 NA ASSAFGELF
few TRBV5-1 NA ASSLRGASSYNEQF
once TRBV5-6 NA ASSLRGSYEQY
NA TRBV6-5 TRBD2 ASRTSGNNEQF
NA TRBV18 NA ASSPAGIYEQY
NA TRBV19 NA ASSIVRTPGGELF
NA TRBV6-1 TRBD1 ASSDLRDRVGWETQY
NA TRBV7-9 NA ASSGPGENTGELF
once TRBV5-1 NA ASSSVGERTDTQY
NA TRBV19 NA ASRVDSYTEAF
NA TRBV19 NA ASRPQNYGYT
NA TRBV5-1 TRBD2 ASSPGGTSSDTQY
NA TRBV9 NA ASSVNQGNSPLH
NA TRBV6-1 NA AARVRTMNTEAF
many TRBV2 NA ASSTHYQGSEQY
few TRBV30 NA AWSVRGIGAF
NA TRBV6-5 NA ASSYSAQWGAEAF
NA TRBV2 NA ASGGTAHTGELF
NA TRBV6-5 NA ASSYSVRQPQH
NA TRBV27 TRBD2 ASSALTSGRGNEQF
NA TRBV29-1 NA SVDQGRTEAF
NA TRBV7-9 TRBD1 ASTPGTANNEKLF
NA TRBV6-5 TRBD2 ASRPREGSYNEQF
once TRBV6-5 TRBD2 ASCPGRAETDTQY
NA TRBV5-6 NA ASSSTGSGETQY
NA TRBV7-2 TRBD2 ASSVATSGRAYEQY
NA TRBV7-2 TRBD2 ASSPPGRGGEQY
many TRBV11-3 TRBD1 ASSLYGTESYEQY
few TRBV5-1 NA ASKPGAGSLNEKLF
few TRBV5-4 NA ASSLGENTGELF
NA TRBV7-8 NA ASSWGLDTEAF